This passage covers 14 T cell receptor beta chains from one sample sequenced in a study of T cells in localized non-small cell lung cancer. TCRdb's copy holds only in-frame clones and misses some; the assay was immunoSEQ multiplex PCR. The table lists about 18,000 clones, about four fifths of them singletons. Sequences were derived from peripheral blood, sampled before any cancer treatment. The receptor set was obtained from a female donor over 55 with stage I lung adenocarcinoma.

In nucleotides, the CDR3 is TGTGCCAGCAGTGAACAGGGACTCCAAGAGACCCAGTACTTC. Its translation is CASSEQGLQETQYF. The rearrangement joins TRBV6-1 to TRBJ2-5; D is possibly TRBD2 (6 bases). Germline CDR1 is MNHNS and CDR2 is SASEGT. The germline V and J ends were trimmed by 2 bases and 1 base, with 8 bases remaining between them. The CDR3 extends over 14 amino acids.

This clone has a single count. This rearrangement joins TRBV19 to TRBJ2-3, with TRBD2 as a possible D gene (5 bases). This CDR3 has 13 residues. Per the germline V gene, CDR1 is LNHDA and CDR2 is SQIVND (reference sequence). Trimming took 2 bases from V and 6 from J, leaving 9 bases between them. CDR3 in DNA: TGTGCCAGTAGTATATCTCCGGGGGATACGCAGTATTTT. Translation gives CASSISPGDTQYF. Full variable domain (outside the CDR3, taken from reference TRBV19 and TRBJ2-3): DGGITQSPKYLFRKEGQNVTLSCEQNLNHDAMYWYRQDPGQGLRLIYYSQIVNDFQKGDIAEGYSVSREKKESFPLTVTSAQKNPTAFYLCASSISPGDTQYFGPGTRLTVL.

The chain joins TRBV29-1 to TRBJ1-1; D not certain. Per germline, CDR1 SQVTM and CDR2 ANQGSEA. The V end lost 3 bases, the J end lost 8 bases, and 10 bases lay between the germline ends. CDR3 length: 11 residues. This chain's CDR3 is CSVDRTEEAFF. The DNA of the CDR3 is TGCAGCGTTGACAGGACCGAGGAAGCTTTCTTT.

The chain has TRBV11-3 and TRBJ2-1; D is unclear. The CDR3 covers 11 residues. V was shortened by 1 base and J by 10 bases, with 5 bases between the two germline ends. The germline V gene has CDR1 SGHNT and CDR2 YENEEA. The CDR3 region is CASSLGGEQFF. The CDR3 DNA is TGTGCCAGCAGCTTAGGAGGAGAGCAGTTCTTC.

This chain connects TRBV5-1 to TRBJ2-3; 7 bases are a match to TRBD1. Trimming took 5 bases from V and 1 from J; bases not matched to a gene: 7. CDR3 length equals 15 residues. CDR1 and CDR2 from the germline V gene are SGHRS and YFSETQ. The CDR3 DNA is TGCGCCAGCAGGGCGACAGGGACGGGCACAGATACGCAGTATTTT. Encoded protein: CASRATGTGTDTQYF.

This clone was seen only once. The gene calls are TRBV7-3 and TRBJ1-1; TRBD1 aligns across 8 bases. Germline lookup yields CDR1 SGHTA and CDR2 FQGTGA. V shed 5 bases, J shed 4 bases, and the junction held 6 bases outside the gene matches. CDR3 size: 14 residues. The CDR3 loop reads CASSLQGGGTEAFF. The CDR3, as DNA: TGTGCCAGCAGCCTACAGGGGGGAGGCACTGAAGCTTTCTTT.

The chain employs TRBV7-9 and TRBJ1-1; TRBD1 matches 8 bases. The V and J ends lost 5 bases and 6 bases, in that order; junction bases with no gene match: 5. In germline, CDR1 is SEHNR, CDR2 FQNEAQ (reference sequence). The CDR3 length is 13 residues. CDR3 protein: CASSLAGGPEAFF. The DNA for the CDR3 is TGTGCCAGCAGCCTGGCAGGGGGCCCTGAAGCTTTCTTT.

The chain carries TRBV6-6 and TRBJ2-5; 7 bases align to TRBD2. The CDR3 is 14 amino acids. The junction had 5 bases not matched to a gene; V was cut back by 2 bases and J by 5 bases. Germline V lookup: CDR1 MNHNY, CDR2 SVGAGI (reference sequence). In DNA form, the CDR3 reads TGTGCCAGCAGTTACCAGGCGGGGGAGGAGACCCAGTACTTC. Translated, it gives CASSYQAGEETQYF.

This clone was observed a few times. In DNA form, the CDR3 reads TGTGCCAGTGGTTTACAGGGAGCTTCTGGGGCCAACGTCCTGACTTTC. Protein sequence: CASGLQGASGANVLTF. The rearrangement uses TRBV19 and TRBJ2-6; D may be TRBD1 (6 bases). CDR1 and CDR2 (germline): LNHDA, SQIVND (reference sequence). This CDR3 contains 16 residues. Trimming took 8 bases from V and 1 from J, leaving 15 bases between them.

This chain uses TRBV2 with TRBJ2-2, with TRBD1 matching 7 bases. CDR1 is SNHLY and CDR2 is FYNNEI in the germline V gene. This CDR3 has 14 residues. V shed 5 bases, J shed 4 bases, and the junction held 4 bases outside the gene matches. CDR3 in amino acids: CASSYRGITGELFF. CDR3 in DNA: TGTGCCAGCAGTTACAGGGGAATCACCGGGGAGCTGTTTTTT.

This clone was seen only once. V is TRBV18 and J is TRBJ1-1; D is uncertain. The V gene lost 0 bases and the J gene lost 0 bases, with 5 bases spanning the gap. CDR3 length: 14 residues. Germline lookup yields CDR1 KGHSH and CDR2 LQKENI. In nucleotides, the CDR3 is TGTGCCAGCTCACCACCAGCCCTGAACACTGAAGCTTTCTTT. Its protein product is CASSPPALNTEAFF.

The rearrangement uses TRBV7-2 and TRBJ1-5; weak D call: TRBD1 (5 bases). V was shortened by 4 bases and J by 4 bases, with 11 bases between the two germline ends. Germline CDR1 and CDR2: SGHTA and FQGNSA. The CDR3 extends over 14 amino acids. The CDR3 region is CASSSYGGNQPQHF. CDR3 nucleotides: TGTGCCAGCAGCTCCTACGGGGGAAATCAGCCCCAGCATTTT.

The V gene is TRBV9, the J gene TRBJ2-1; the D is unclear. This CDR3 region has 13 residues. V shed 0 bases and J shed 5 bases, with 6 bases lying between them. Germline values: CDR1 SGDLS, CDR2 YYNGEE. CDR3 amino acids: CASSVGLDNEQFF. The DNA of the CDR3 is TGTGCCAGCAGCGTAGGCCTTGACAATGAGCAGTTCTTC.

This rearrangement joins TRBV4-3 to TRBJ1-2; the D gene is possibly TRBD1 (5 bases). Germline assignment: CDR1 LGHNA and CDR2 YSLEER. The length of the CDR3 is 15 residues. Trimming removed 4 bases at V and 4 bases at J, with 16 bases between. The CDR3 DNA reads TGCGCCAGCAGCCCTAGGGTGGGGGATGCCTATGGCTACACCTTC. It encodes CASSPRVGDAYGYTF.